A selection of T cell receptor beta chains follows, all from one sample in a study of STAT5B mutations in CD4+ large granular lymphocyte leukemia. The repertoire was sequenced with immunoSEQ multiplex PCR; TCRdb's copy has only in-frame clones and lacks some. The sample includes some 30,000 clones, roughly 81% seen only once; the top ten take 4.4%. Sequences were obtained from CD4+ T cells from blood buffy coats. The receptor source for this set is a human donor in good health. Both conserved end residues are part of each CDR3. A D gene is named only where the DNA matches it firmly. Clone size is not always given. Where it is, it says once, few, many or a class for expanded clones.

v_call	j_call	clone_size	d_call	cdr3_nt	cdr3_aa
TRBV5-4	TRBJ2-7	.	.	TGTGCCAGCAGCAAAGGCGGGACAGATGCCTACGAGCAGTACTTC	CASSKGGTDAYEQYF
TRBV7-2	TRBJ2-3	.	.	TGTGCCAGCAGCTTCAGACAGATAGAGAGCACAGATACGCAGTATTTT	CASSFRQIESTDTQYF
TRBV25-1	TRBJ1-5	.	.	TGTGCCAGCAGTGAAGTGAAAAATCAGCCCCAGCATTTT	CASSEVKNQPQHF
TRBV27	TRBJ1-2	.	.	TGTGCCAGCAGCCCCAGGGGCTCCGGCTACACCTTC	CASSPRGSGYTF
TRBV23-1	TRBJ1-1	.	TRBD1	TGCGCCAGCAGTCACAACAGGGGTTACACTGAAGCTTTCTTT	CASSHNRGYTEAFF
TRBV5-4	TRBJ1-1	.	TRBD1	TGTGCCAGCAGTCCAGTCCAGGGGGACACTGAAGCTTTCTTT	CASSPVQGDTEAFF
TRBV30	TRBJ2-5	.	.	TGTGCCCGGGCGGGGACAGACCAAGAGACCCAGTACTTC	CARAGTDQETQYF
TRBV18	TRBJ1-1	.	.	TGTGCCAGCTCACCACAGCTCCGCCGTGAGGGAGGAGCTGAAGCTTTCTTT	CASSPQLRREGGAEAFF
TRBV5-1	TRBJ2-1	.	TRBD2	TGCGCCAGCAGCCGCTTGACTAGCGGGAGTAGCGGTGAGCAGTTCTTC	CASSRLTSGSSGEQFF
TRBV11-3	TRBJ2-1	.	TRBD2	TGTGCCAGCAGCCCCGGGACTAGCGGCTACAATGAGCAGTTCTTC	CASSPGTSGYNEQFF
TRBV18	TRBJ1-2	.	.	TGTGCCAGCTCACCGACAGGCATTAATAACTATGGCTACACCTTC	CASSPTGINNYGYTF
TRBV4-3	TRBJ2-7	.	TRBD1	TGCGCCAGCAGTCTAGACAGGGGTCTACGCGAGCAGTACTTC	CASSLDRGLREQYF
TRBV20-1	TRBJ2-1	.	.	TGCAGTGCTTCCGACTATCCTGAGCAGTTCTTC	CSASDYPEQFF
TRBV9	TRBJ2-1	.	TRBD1	TGTGCCAGCAGCGCCCTCCCACAGGGGGCCAAAGGAGATGAGCAGTTCTTC	CASSALPQGAKGDEQFF
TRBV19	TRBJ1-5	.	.	TGTGCCAGTAGTATTAGCAATCAGCCCCAGCATTTT	CASSISNQPQHF
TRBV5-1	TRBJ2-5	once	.	TGCGCCAGCAGCTTCTTAGAGACCCAGTACTTC	CASSFLETQYF
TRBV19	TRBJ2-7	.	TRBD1	TGTGCCAGTAGTATTGGGACAGGGGGCCTCTACGAGCAGTACTTC	CASSIGTGGLYEQYF
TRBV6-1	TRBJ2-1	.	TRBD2	TGTGCCAGCAGTGAAGCTACGGGAGGGCTCCTTGATGAGCAGTTCTTC	CASSEATGGLLDEQFF
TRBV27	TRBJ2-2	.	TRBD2	TGTGCCAGCAGTTCCTCTGCGGGGGGGGCTCTTTCCACCGGGGAGCTGTTTTTT	CASSSSAGGALSTGELFF
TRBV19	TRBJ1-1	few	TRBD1	TGTGCCAGTATCCTCGGGACAGGGAGAGTTAACACTGAAGCTTTCTTT	CASILGTGRVNTEAFF
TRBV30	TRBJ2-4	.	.	TGTGCCTGCTTAAAAGGGGGGAACATTCAGTACTTC	CACLKGGNIQYF
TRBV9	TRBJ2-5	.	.	TGTGCCAGCAGCGCCTATGCGGGGGCGGGAGAGACCCAGTACTTC	CASSAYAGAGETQYF
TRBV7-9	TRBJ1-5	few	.	TGTGCCAGCAGCTCGGGGGTAGACGGTCAGCCCCAGCATTTT	CASSSGVDGQPQHF
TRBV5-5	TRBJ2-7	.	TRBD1	TGTGCCAGCAGCTTGGCCGGGACAGGGTCTTACGAGCAGTACTTC	CASSLAGTGSYEQYF
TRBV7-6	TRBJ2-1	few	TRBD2	TGTGCCAGCAGCTTGGCTAGCGGACGGAGTTGGAATGAGCAGTTCTTC	CASSLASGRSWNEQFF
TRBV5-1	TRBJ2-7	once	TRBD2	TGCGCCAGCAGCTTGGCGTCTAGCGGCCCCCCGGCCTCCGAGCAGTACTTC	CASSLASSGPPASEQYF
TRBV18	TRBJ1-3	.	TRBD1	TGTGCCAGCTCACCACCGGGACAGGGCCCTCTCGGTGGAAACACCATATATTTT	CASSPPGQGPLGGNTIYF
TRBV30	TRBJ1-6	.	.	TGTGCCTGGAGTGTAATTCTGGGAGCAGGGTCACCCCTCCACTTT	CAWSVILGAGSPLHF
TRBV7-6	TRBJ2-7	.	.	TGTGCCAGCAGCTTAGGGACACTTTCCTACGAGCAGTACTTC	CASSLGTLSYEQYF
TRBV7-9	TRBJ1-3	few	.	TGTGCCAGCAGCTTAGAACTCACAGCAAACACCATATATTTT	CASSLELTANTIYF
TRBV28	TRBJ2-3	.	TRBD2	TGTGCCAGCAGCCAGCAATCGCCCTCAAAAGGACTAGCGGGTAATACGCAGTATTTT	CASSQQSPSKGLAGNTQYF
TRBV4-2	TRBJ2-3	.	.	TGTGCCGGCAGCCCCCGTGGAGAACTAGGGGGTACGCAGTATTTT	CAGSPRGELGGTQYF
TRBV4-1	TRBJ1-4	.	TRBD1	TGCGCCAGCAGCACAGGACAGGGTGGGGAAAAACTGTTTTTT	CASSTGQGGEKLFF
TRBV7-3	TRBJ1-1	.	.	TGTGCCAGCAGCTTCAGCAGCTATGACAGTACGTCAGCTTTCTTT	CASSFSSYDSTSAFF
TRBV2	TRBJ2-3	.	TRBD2	TGTGCCAGCAGAAAACTAGCGGGAGAGGGTACGCAGTATTTT	CASRKLAGEGTQYF
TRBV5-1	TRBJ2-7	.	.	TGCGCCAGCAGCGACACCACGACGGGTTACGAGCAGTACTTC	CASSDTTTGYEQYF